Listed here are 17 T cell receptor beta chains from one sample, sequenced in a study of cytomegalovirus exposure and HLA in healthy donors. The primer mix had 60 Vbeta and 13 Jbeta primers. The repertoire was sequenced with immunoSEQ multiplex PCR; TCRdb's copy has only in-frame clones and lacks some. This sample has roughly 120,000 clones, with approximately 68% found just once. Sequences were obtained from PBMCs. All receptors come from a man in his thirties or forties in good health and CMV-seropositive.

The V call is TRBV6-5, the J call TRBJ1-1; TRBD1 might be the D (5 bases). The CDR3 runs 12 residues. V was clipped by 4 bases and J by 8 bases, with 11 bases between them. The germline V gene encodes CDR1 MNHEY and CDR2 SVGAGI. CDR3 sequence: CASSSGGWEAFF. In DNA form, the CDR3 reads TGTGCCAGCAGTTCCGGGGGTTGGGAAGCTTTCTTT.

This chain links TRBV28 with TRBJ2-5; the match to TRBD2 covers 7 bases. Trimming at V came to 5 bases and at J to 4 bases, leaving 7 bases not matched to a gene. The CDR3 has 14 residues. The V gene's germline CDR1 is MDHEN and CDR2 SYDVKM. CDR3 region: CASSPGGRVETQYF. The CDR3 nucleotides read TGTGCCAGCAGTCCCGGAGGGAGGGTAGAGACCCAGTACTTC.

This clone was detected only a few times. The chain employs TRBV5-1 and TRBJ1-1, with D perhaps TRBD1 (6 bases). Germline V lookup: CDR1 SGHRS, CDR2 YFSETQ. The V end lost 3 bases, the J end lost 1 base, and 13 bases lay between the germline ends. This CDR3 has 15 residues. The CDR3 nucleotides read TGCGCCAGCAGCTCCTACAGACAGGCGAACACTGAAGCTTTCTTT. This codes for CASSSYRQANTEAFF.

V gene TRBV5-1 combines with J gene TRBJ2-1; 8 bases map to TRBD2. This CDR3 has 15 residues. The V segment lost 1 base and the J segment 7 bases; nucleotides outside the gene matches: 7. Germline assignment: CDR1 SGHRS and CDR2 YFSETQ. The CDR3: CASSLRTGRGNEQFF. The CDR3 DNA reads as TGCGCCAGCAGCTTGCGTACCGGGAGGGGAAATGAGCAGTTCTTC. Full variable domain (rest looked up from reference TRBV5-1 and TRBJ2-1): KAGVTQTPRYLIKTRGQQVTLSCSPISGHRSVSWYQQTPGQGLQFLFEYFSETQRNKGNFPGRFSGRQFSNSRSEMNVSTLELGDSALYLCASSLRTGRGNEQFFGPGTRLTVL.

This clone was seen a few times. This sequence joins TRBV6-1 and TRBJ1-5; 11 positions match TRBD1. V lost 3 bases, J lost 2 bases, and 0 bases stayed unmatched. From germline, CDR1 is MNHNS and CDR2 SASEGT. CDR3 length equals 15 residues. The CDR3 region is CASSEGQGGNQPQHF. DNA for the CDR3: TGTGCCAGCAGTGAGGGACAGGGGGGCAATCAGCCCCAGCATTTT.

The rearrangement joins TRBV18 to TRBJ2-1, with TRBD2 identical over 12 bases. Per the germline V gene, CDR1 is KGHSH and CDR2 is LQKENI. The CDR3 extends over 15 amino acids. After removal of 4 bases from V and 8 bases from J, the junction contained 6 bases not matched to a gene. The CDR3 nucleotides read TGTGCCAGCTCACACCCGGCTAGCGGGGGGGATGAGCAGTTCTTC. This codes for CASSHPASGGDEQFF.

The V and J genes are TRBV7-9 and TRBJ2-7; D may be TRBD2 (6 bases). The V and J ends lost 2 bases and 0 bases respectively, with 8 bases between them. There are 14 residues in the CDR3. Germline V gene sequence: CDR1 SEHNR, CDR2 FQNEAQ (reference sequence). For the CDR3, the DNA is TGTGCCAGCAGCTTACTGCGGGGCTCCTACGAGCAGTACTTC. This translates into CASSLLRGSYEQYF.

The chain is built from TRBV7-9 and TRBJ2-5; D gene uncertain. The CDR3 is 12 residues long. Germline V gene sequence: CDR1 SEHNR, CDR2 FQNEAQ (reference sequence). The V end lost 1 base, the J end lost 5 bases, and 5 bases lay between the germline ends. As DNA, the CDR3 is TGTGCCAGCAGCTTAGGTTCGGAGACCCAGTACTTC. It translates to CASSLGSETQYF.

The chain is built from TRBV28 and TRBJ2-5; weak D call: TRBD1 (6 bases). Deletions cut 0 bases from V and 2 bases from J, with 10 bases between. Germline CDR1 is MDHEN and CDR2 is SYDVKM. The CDR3 is 15 residues long. This CDR3 is CASSLWGAQQETQYF. CDR3 DNA sequence: TGTGCCAGCAGTTTATGGGGGGCGCAGCAAGAGACCCAGTACTTC.

V usage is TRBV28 and J usage is TRBJ2-3; D remains unclear. With 7 bases removed from V and 6 bases from J, the gap between germline ends came to 14 bases. The CDR3 covers 13 residues. Germline lookup yields CDR1 MDHEN and CDR2 SYDVKM. In DNA form, the CDR3 reads TGTGCCAGCATGGCGGATCTCCCGGATACGCAGTATTTT. Amino acids: CASMADLPDTQYF.

The CDR3 sequence is CASSQVKGLYEQYF. CDR3 in DNA: TGCGCCAGCAGCCAAGTGAAGGGACTCTACGAGCAGTACTTC. This chain uses TRBV4-1 with TRBJ2-7; tentative D call: TRBD2 (6 bases). Trimming removed 1 base from V and 3 bases from J, with 10 bases in between. Per germline, CDR1 MGHRA and CDR2 YSYEKL. The CDR3 sequence is 14 residues long.

V and J are TRBV6-6 and TRBJ2-7, with D perhaps matching TRBD1 (5 bases). Trimming took 8 bases from V and 0 from J, leaving 14 bases between them. CDR1 and CDR2 (germline): MNHNY, SVGAGI (reference sequence). The CDR3 covers 14 residues. The chain's CDR3 is CASVVGPNSYEQYF. As DNA, the CDR3 is TGTGCCAGCGTGGTGGGGCCAAACTCCTACGAGCAGTACTTC.

This rearrangement joins TRBV9 to TRBJ2-1; TRBD2 is a possible D gene (6 bases). V was shortened by 3 bases and J by 5 bases, with 18 bases between the two germline ends. There are 16 residues in the CDR3. CDR1 is SGDLS and CDR2 is YYNGEE in the germline V gene. The CDR3 spells CASSELGGSLDNEQFF. The CDR3 nucleotides read TGTGCCAGCAGCGAGCTAGGAGGGAGTCTCGACAATGAGCAGTTCTTC.

The rearrangement links TRBV5-1 to TRBJ2-3; 10 bases match TRBD2. Germline-derived CDR1 and CDR2 are SGHRS and YFSETQ. V trimming: 5 bases; J trimming: 1 base; junction bases outside the gene matches: 7. This CDR3 is built from 16 residues. This chain's CDR3 is CASSYFGTSGTDTQYF. The CDR3 nucleotides read TGCGCCAGCAGTTATTTTGGGACTAGCGGCACAGATACGCAGTATTTT.

This chain links TRBV21-1 with TRBJ2-7; the table's D gene call, TRBD1, was not cross checked with the DNA. TRBV21-1 counts as a pseudogene. The CDR3 runs 14 residues. DNA of the CDR3: TGTGCCATCTCCCCCGGGACAGACTTCTACGAGCAGTACTTC. Its protein product is CAISPGTDFYEQYF.

This clone came up a few times. The V call is TRBV28, the J call TRBJ2-2; possibly TRBD1 for D (6 bases). Per the germline V gene, CDR1 is MDHEN and CDR2 is SYDVKM. There are 13 residues in the CDR3. Trimming took off 6 bases at V and 4 bases at J, with 9 bases between the two ends. CDR3 sequence reads: CASSEGGTGELFF. DNA for the CDR3: TGTGCCAGCAGCGAAGGGGGCACCGGGGAGCTGTTTTTT.

This clone appeared a single time. The chain couples TRBV7-9 to TRBJ2-3; 7 bases map to TRBD1. Germline lookup yields CDR1 SEHNR and CDR2 FQNEAQ (reference sequence). The CDR3 length is 15 residues. Unmatched junction bases numbered 5, after V lost 5 bases and J lost 0 bases. The CDR3, as DNA: TGTGCCAGCAGCGCACAGGGGATTAGCACAGATACGCAGTATTTT. Translating it yields CASSAQGISTDTQYF.